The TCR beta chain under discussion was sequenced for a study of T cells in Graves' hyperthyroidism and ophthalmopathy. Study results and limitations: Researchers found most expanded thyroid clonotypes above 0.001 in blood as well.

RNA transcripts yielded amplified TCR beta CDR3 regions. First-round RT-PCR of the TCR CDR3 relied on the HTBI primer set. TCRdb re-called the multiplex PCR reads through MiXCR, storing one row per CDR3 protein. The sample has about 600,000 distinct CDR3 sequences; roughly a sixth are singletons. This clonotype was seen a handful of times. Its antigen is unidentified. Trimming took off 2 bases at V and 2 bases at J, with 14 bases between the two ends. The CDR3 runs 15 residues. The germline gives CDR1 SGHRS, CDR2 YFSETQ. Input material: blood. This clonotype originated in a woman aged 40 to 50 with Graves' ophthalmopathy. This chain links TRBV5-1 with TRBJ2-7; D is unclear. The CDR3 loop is CASSFGHTETYEQYF. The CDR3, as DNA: TGCGCCAGCAGCTTTGGTCACACAGAGACCTACGAGCAGTACTTC.